The 22 T cell receptor beta chains given below trace back to one sample, sequenced in a study of metastatic and nonmetastatic thyroid tumors. Prior to thyroid surgery, none of the patients had received any treatment. From the PCR reads, TCRdb re-called clones with MiXCR. The table lists thousands of clones, about 32% of them singletons. The sequenced material came from adjacent normal tissue. These receptors came from a female donor with papillary thyroid cancer or a benign thyroid nodule (not recorded which). Some clones in this sample may be carry-over from other donors' samples.

The chain recombines TRBV11-3 with TRBJ2-3; D gene unclear. Trimming took off 1 base at V and 7 bases at J, with 9 bases between the two ends. Germline assignment: CDR1 SGHNT and CDR2 YENEEA. The CDR3 spans 13 residues. The CDR3 reads CASSLGGGNTQYF. The CDR3, as DNA: TGTGCCAGCAGCTTAGGTGGCGGAAATACGCAGTATTTT.

The rearrangement links TRBV7-3 to TRBJ2-1, with a possible D match to TRBD1 (6 bases). The ends were cut back, 1 base at V and 15 bases at J, with 22 bases in the middle. The CDR3 totals 15 residues. Germline CDR1 reads SGHTA; CDR2 reads FQGTGA. This chain's CDR3 is CASSLNPSDRTSWFF. For the CDR3, the DNA is TGTGCCAGCAGCTTAAACCCCTCCGACAGGACCTCTTGGTTCTTC.

This clone was seen only a few times. The junction does not match germline at one end; this may be a read error. The chain uses TRBV6-1 and TRBJ2-3; 7 bases match TRBD2. The CDR3 is 15 residues long. The germline gives CDR1 MNHNS, CDR2 SASEGT. CDR3 region: CASREAGFHTDTQYF. CDR3 nucleotide sequence: TGTGCCAGCAGGGAAGCGGGGTTCCACACAGATACGCAGTATTTT.

The V gene is TRBV20-1, the J gene TRBJ2-2; no definite D call. CDR1 and CDR2 (germline): DFQATT, SNEGSKA (reference sequence). The CDR3 covers 13 residues. The V end was cut by 4 bases, the J end by 3 bases, with 9 bases between. CDR3 loop: CSAMFLYTGELFF. The CDR3 DNA follows: TGCAGTGCTATGTTCCTCTACACCGGGGAGCTGTTTTTT.

The chain couples TRBV30 to TRBJ2-7, with D possibly being TRBD2 (6 bases). Germline values: CDR1 GTSNPN, CDR2 SVGIG (reference sequence). V lost 0 bases to trimming and J lost 3 bases, with 6 bases between them. The CDR3 is 12 amino acids. The CDR3 DNA sequence: TGTGCCTGGAGTGTCGGGGGCTACGAGCAGTACTTC. This translates into CAWSVGGYEQYF. The full variable domain, completed using reference TRBV30 and TRBJ2-7, is SQTIHQWPATLVQPVGSPLSLECTVEGTSNPNLYWYRQAAGRGLQLLFYSVGIGQISSEVPQNLSASRPQDRQFILSSKKLLLSDSGFYLCAWSVGGYEQYFGPGTRLTVT.

By frequency in the sample, this clone is large (0.1 to 1%). The J gene is TRBJ1-2, the V gene TRBV4-1; 9 bases align to TRBD1. This CDR3 region has 16 residues. The V gene end was trimmed by 2 bases and the J gene end by 2 bases; junction bases not matched to a gene: 6. Germline V gives CDR1 MGHRA, CDR2 YSYEKL. CDR3 nucleotides: TGCGCCAGCAGCCAACCCAGAACAGGGGGCAACTATGGCTACACCTTC. It is translated as CASSQPRTGGNYGYTF.

There are a few counts of this clone. The chain recombines TRBV28 with TRBJ2-3; D is unclear. V was clipped by 0 bases and J by 6 bases, with 4 bases between them. The CDR3 contains 12 residues. Germline V gives CDR1 MDHEN, CDR2 SYDVKM. The DNA of the CDR3 is TGTGCCAGCAGTTTATGGCCGGATACGCAGTATTTT. As protein: CASSLWPDTQYF. The full variable domain, completed using reference TRBV28 and TRBJ2-3, is DVKVTQSSRYLVKRTGEKVFLECVQDMDHENMFWYRQDPGLGLRLIYFSYDVKMKEKGDIPEGYSVSREKKERFSLILESASTNQTSMYLCASSLWPDTQYFGPGTRLTVL.

The rearrangement links TRBV30 to TRBJ1-1; D gene unclear. Looked up from germline, CDR1 is GTSNPN and CDR2 is SVGIG (reference sequence). The CDR3 consists of 14 residues. V lost 1 base and J 6 bases, leaving 15 bases between the germline ends. As DNA, the CDR3 is TGTGCCTGGAGTGCGGGGAGGATGGACGCTGAAGCTTTCTTT. Translating gives CAWSAGRMDAEAFF.

V is TRBV6-1 and J is TRBJ2-7, with 8 bases matching TRBD1. V lost 3 bases to trimming and J lost 1 base; unmatched junction nucleotides: 5. Per the germline V gene, CDR1 is MNHNS and CDR2 is SASEGT. The CDR3 extends over 15 amino acids. The CDR3 is CASSDPGQESYEQYF. As DNA, the CDR3 is TGTGCCAGCAGTGATCCGGGACAGGAATCCTACGAGCAGTACTTC.

This chain uses TRBV6-1 with TRBJ1-1, with 7 bases that match TRBD1. CDR3 length: 13 residues. The V gene end was trimmed by 6 bases and the J gene end by 3 bases; junction bases not matched to a gene: 4. Germline V CDR1 and CDR2: MNHNS, SASEGT. This CDR3 is CASRPDRDTEAFF. The CDR3, as DNA: TGTGCCAGCAGACCCGACAGGGACACTGAAGCTTTCTTT.

This sequence joins TRBV5-1 and TRBJ1-1; D unresolved. The germline CDR1 and CDR2 sequences are SGHRS and YFSETQ. The CDR3 consists of 13 residues. The V end was cut by 7 bases, the J end by 1 base, with 11 bases between. Here the CDR3 reads CASYSQENTEAFF. The CDR3 nucleotides read TGCGCCAGCTATTCCCAAGAGAACACTGAAGCTTTCTTT.

The chain links TRBV6-5 to TRBJ2-7; D gene unclear. V lost 4 bases and J 7 bases, leaving 20 bases between the germline ends. CDR3 length: 15 amino acids. The germline V gene has CDR1 MNHEY and CDR2 SVGAGI. This CDR3 is CASSSLSLGHWEQYF. DNA for the CDR3: TGTGCCAGCAGTTCCCTTTCCCTGGGTCACTGGGAGCAGTACTTC.

The V and J genes are TRBV27 and TRBJ2-1; the D is unclear. Trimming left V 3 bases short and J 7 bases short, with 13 bases between. Germline V gene lookup returns CDR1 MNHEY and CDR2 SMNVEV (reference sequence). CDR3 length: 14 residues. CDR3 sequence reads: CASSFVGFSNEQFF. CDR3 DNA: TGTGCCAGCAGTTTTGTCGGGTTTTCTAATGAGCAGTTCTTC.

V usage is TRBV20-1 and J usage is TRBJ2-5, with D possibly matching TRBD1 (6 bases). Germline V gene lookup returns CDR1 DFQATT and CDR2 SNEGSKA (reference sequence). The V and J ends lost 4 bases and 4 bases respectively, with 13 bases between them. The length of the CDR3 is 13 residues. Written as DNA, the CDR3 is TGCAGTGCTAACCGACAGGTCGGAGAGACCCAGTACTTC. Encoded protein: CSANRQVGETQYF.

This clone was seen only a few times. The CDR3 protein is CASSRGGVDEQYF. DNA for the CDR3: TGTGCCAGCAGTCGTGGCGGGGTCGACGAGCAGTACTTC. This sequence joins TRBV6-1 and TRBJ2-7, with D possibly TRBD2 on 6 matching bases. The length of the CDR3 is 13 residues. The germline gives CDR1 MNHNS, CDR2 SASEGT. The germline V and J ends were trimmed by 5 bases and 5 bases, with 13 bases remaining between them.

The chain links TRBV6-1 to TRBJ2-6; the D gene is possibly TRBD1 (5 bases). There are 15 residues in the CDR3. CDR1 and CDR2 from the germline V gene are MNHNS and SASEGT. Trimming stripped 6 bases from V and 2 bases from J, with 11 bases between. The CDR3 here is CASRTVKTGANVLTF. The CDR3, as DNA: TGTGCCAGCAGGACAGTCAAAACTGGGGCCAACGTCCTGACTTTC.

As regards this clone: Since a much larger clone is just one base distant, this may be a read error. The sample contains more than one DNA sequence encoding this CDR3. The chain recombines TRBV5-1 with TRBJ1-3; a weak D match, TRBD1 (6 bases). The CDR3 is 16 residues long. V lost 0 bases, J lost 4 bases, and 14 bases lay in between. Looked up from germline, CDR1 is SGHRS and CDR2 is YFSETQ. CDR3 region: CASSLGGPGTGNTIYF. In nucleotides, the CDR3 is TGCGCCAGCAGCTTGGGTGGTCCTGGGACAGGAAACACCATATATTTT.

The CDR3 here is CASINPGHFTNTGELFF. CDR3 nucleotides: TGTGCCAGCATCAACCCCGGACATTTCACGAACACCGGGGAGCTGTTTTTT. The rearrangement uses TRBV6-2 or TRBV6-3 and TRBJ2-2; maybe TRBD1 (5 bases). The V gene's germline CDR1 is MNHEY and CDR2 SVGEGT. CDR3 length: 17 amino acids. V was cut by 7 bases and J by 0 bases, with 18 bases left in between.

The chain combines TRBV28 with TRBJ2-7; D may correspond to TRBD1 or TRBD2 (5 bases each). The germline V gene has CDR1 MDHEN and CDR2 SYDVKM. V lost 6 bases and J 0 bases, leaving 12 bases between the germline ends. The CDR3 has 14 residues. The CDR3 bases are TGTGCCAGCAGGAGAGAGGGGAGCTCCTACGAGCAGTACTTC. It specifies CASRREGSSYEQYF. Together with reference TRBV28 and TRBJ2-7, the CDR3 gives the full variable domain: DVKVTQSSRYLVKRTGEKVFLECVQDMDHENMFWYRQDPGLGLRLIYFSYDVKMKEKGDIPEGYSVSREKKERFSLILESASTNQTSMYLCASRREGSSYEQYFGPGTRLTVT.

This clone was seen only a few times. The rearrangement uses TRBV27 and TRBJ1-2; 8 bases line up with TRBD1. There are 13 residues in the CDR3. V was pared by 6 bases and J by 6 bases, with 6 bases of the junction left unmatched. CDR1 is MNHEY, CDR2 SMNVEV, per germline (reference sequence). The CDR3 sequence: CASSSKTGDGYTF. The DNA of the CDR3 is TGTGCCAGCAGCTCCAAGACAGGGGATGGCTACACCTTC.

This clone was seen a handful of times. The rearrangement uses TRBV24-1 and TRBJ2-2; D may be TRBD2 (5 bases). Trimming took 0 bases from V and 9 from J, leaving 13 bases between them. Per the germline V gene, CDR1 is KGHDR and CDR2 is SFDVKD. CDR3 size: 15 residues. The CDR3 sequence is CATSDLRERTWELFF. In nucleotides, the CDR3 is TGTGCCACCAGTGATTTGAGGGAGCGGACCTGGGAGCTGTTTTTT.

The J gene is TRBJ1-5, the V gene TRBV20-1; D might be TRBD1 (6 bases). V dropped 6 bases and J dropped 7 bases, with 16 bases sitting between them. Germline V gives CDR1 DFQATT, CDR2 SNEGSKA (reference sequence). CDR3 length: 13 residues. CDR3 amino acids: CSASGGPDQPQHF. CDR3 coding DNA: TGCAGTGCAAGCGGGGGGCCGGACCAGCCCCAGCATTTT.